The rows below give T cell receptor beta chains drawn from one sample of a study of CD8 T cells in Susac syndrome. One entry per CDR3 protein results from TCRdb running MiXCR on the immunoSEQ multiplex PCR reads. The table lists approximately 300,000 distinct CDR3 sequences, almost 85% of them singletons. Sequencing input: CD8+ T cells from PBMCs. These receptors all stem from a human donor with multiple sclerosis. Each CDR3 is given without its conserved first and last residue.

j_gene	v_gene	CDR3aa
TRBJ2-7	TRBV4-1	ASSQEEASSEQY
TRBJ2-1	TRBV19	ASSIPVTSSYNEQF
TRBJ2-1	TRBV27	ASSSPRLQGFNEQF
TRBJ2-5	TRBV12-3/TRBV12-4	ASSGGDRGSKETQY
TRBJ2-7	TRBV29-1	SVEGQTYEQY
TRBJ2-5	TRBV12-3/TRBV12-4	ASSLGGVETQY
TRBJ1-3	TRBV9	ASTPGQGSTNSGNTIY
TRBJ2-1	TRBV27	ASSLGLYYNEQF
TRBJ2-1	TRBV20-1	SASFLEIYNEQF
TRBJ2-7	TRBV27	ASSGAGHMGMYEQY
TRBJ2-7	TRBV20-1	SAIGGTSGNRYEQY
TRBJ2-7	TRBV5-6	ASSPALAGAYEQY